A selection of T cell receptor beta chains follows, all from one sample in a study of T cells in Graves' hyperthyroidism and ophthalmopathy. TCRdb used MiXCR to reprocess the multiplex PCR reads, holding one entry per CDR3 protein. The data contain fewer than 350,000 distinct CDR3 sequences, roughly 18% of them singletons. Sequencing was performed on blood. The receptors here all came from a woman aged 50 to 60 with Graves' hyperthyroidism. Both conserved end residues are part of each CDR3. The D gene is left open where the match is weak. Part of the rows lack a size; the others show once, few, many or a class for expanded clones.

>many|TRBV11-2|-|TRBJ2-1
TGTGCCAGCAGCTTACGGGGGCAGAGCTCCTACAATGAGCAGTTCTTC
CASSLRGQSSYNEQFF
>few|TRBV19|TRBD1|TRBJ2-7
TGTGCCAGTAGATTGACAGGGGGTACCTACGAGCAGTACTTC
CASRLTGGTYEQYF
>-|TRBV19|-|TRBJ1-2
TGTGCCAGTTTTGACTATGGCTACACCTTC
CASFDYGYTF
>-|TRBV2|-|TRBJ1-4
TGTGCCAGCCAAAGCGGGGGGGCAGATGAAAAACTGTTTTTT
CASQSGGADEKLFF
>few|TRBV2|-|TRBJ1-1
TGTGCCAGCGACGTGAACACTGAAGCTTTCTTT
CASDVNTEAFF
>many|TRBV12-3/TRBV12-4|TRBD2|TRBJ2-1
TGTGCCAGCAGTTTAGGACTAGCGGGAACCAATGAGCAGTTCTTC
CASSLGLAGTNEQFF
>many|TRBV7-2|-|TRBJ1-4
TGTGCCAGCAGCTTAGATTCGGGGGTTCTAGAAAAACTGTTTTTT
CASSLDSGVLEKLFF
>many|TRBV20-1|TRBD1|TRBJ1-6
TGCAGTGCTAGGACAGGGGGCGAATATAATTCACCCCTCCACTTT
CSARTGGEYNSPLHF
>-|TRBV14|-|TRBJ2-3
TGTGCCACCAGGGGTGGGGACTGGACAGATACGCAGTATTTT
CATRGGDWTDTQYF
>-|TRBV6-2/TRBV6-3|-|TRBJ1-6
TGTGCCAGCAGTTTACCCCCCCGGGGACCGAGCTCCTATAATTCACCCCTCCACTTT
CASSLPPRGPSSYNSPLHF
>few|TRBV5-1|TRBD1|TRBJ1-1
TGCGCCAGCAGCACCGACAGGGGGATCTTGGTGAACACTGAAGCTTTCTTT
CASSTDRGILVNTEAFF
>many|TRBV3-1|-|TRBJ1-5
TGTGCCAGCAGCCCAACACAAAATATTCAGCCCCAGCATTTT
CASSPTQNIQPQHF
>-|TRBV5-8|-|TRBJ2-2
TGTGCCAGCAGCGTAAGGGACCCCGGGGGCACCGGGGAGCTGTTTTTT
CASSVRDPGGTGELFF
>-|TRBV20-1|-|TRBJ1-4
TGCAGTGCTAGATTAGACTGGGAAAAACTGTTTTTT
CSARLDWEKLFF
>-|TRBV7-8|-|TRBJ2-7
TGTGCCAGCAGCTTCGATACGGGAGAGAGCGAGCAGTACTTC
CASSFDTGESEQYF
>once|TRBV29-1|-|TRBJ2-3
TGCAGCGGCAAACAGAGAGCAGATACGCAGTATTTT
CSGKQRADTQYF
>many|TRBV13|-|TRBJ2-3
TGTGCCAGCAGCTTCGGACTTAAAGCAGATACGCAGTATTTT
CASSFGLKADTQYF
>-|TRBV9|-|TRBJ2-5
TGTGCCAGCAGCGTACCCGTGTTTCAAGAGACCCAGTACTTC
CASSVPVFQETQYF
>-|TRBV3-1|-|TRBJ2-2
TGTGCCAGCAGCCAGACTACCGGGGAGCTGTTTTTT
CASSQTTGELFF
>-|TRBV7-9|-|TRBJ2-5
TGTGCCAGCACCCCCGACCGTACAGAGACCCAGTACTTC
CASTPDRTETQYF
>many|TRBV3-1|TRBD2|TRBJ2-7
TGTGCCAGCACCTCGACTAGCGGGAGGCCCTACGAGCAGTACTTC
CASTSTSGRPYEQYF
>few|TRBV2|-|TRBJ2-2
TGTGCCAGCAGTCCCAGAGTTAGCGGCAACACCGGGGAGCTGTTTTTT
CASSPRVSGNTGELFF
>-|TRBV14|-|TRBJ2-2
TGTGCCAGCAGCGTGCTTGTGCTCACCGGGGAGCTGTTTTTT
CASSVLVLTGELFF
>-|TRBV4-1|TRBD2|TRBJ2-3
TGCGCCAGCAGCCAGGTAGCGGGTACGCAGTATTTT
CASSQVAGTQYF
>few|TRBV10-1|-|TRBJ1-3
TGCGCCAGCAGTGAGACGGGGGGGCCCCTCGGCGGAAACACCATATATTTT
CASSETGGPLGGNTIYF
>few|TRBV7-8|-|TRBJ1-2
TGTGCCAGCAGCACTACCCGACTTCGGACGGGCGGCTACACCTTC
CASSTTRLRTGGYTF
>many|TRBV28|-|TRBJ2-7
TGTGCCAGCAGAAGACGGGTCTCCTACGAGCAGTACTTC
CASRRRVSYEQYF
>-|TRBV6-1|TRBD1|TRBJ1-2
TGTGCCAGCAGCGCCGACAGGGTTGATGGCTACACCTTC
CASSADRVDGYTF
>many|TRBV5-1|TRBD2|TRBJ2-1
TGCGCCAGCTCCGCGGGGGGGAGCTCCTACAATGAGCAGTTCTTC
CASSAGGSSYNEQFF
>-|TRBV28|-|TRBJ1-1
TGTGCCAGTATAGCTCCAGGCGTTCCGGAGGCTTTCTTT
CASIAPGVPEAFF
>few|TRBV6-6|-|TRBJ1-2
TGTGCCAGCAGTTACTCGATCCAGCACTATGGCTACACCTTC
CASSYSIQHYGYTF
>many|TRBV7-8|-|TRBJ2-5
TGTGCCACCACCTTTAGCCAGGGAATGGAGGAGACCCAGTACTTC
CATTFSQGMEETQYF
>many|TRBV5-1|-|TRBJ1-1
TGCGCCAGCAGCTTGGCTCCGGGGGCTGGTGAAGCTTTCTTT
CASSLAPGAGEAFF
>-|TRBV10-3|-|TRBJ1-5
TGTGCCATCAGTGAGTCGATTTTTCTAAATCAGCCCCAGCATTTT
CAISESIFLNQPQHF
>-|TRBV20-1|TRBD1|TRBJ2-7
TGCAGTGCTAGCGGACAGGGAAGGGCCGAGCAGTACTTC
CSASGQGRAEQYF
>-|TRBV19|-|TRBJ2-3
TGTGCCAGTAGTATACCCACCGGCAGCGCCCTGACAGATACGCAGTATTTT
CASSIPTGSALTDTQYF
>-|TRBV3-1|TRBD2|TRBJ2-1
TGTGCCAGCAGCCAAAAGGGGGGCGGGAGGGCCAAATATGAGCAGTTCTTC
CASSQKGGGRAKYEQFF
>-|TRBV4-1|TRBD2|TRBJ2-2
TGCGCCAGCAGCCAAGAAAAGCGGGGCCCCCTGGCTGGGGAGCTGTTTTTT
CASSQEKRGPLAGELFF
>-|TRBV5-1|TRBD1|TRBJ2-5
TGCGCCAGCAGCGGAGGACAGGGGACGGAGACCCAGTACTTC
CASSGGQGTETQYF
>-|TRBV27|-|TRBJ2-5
TGTGCCAGCAGTGATTTGCTTGCCGAGACCCAGTACTTC
CASSDLLAETQYF
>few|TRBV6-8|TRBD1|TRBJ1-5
TGCGCCACCCCGGGACAGGTCAATCAGCCCCAGCATTTT
CATPGQVNQPQHF
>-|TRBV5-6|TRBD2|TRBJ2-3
TGTGCCAGCAGCTTGGGTGGTGGTACGGGGGGGTTGGGCACAGATACGCAGTATTTT
CASSLGGGTGGLGTDTQYF
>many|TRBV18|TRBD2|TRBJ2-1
TGTGCCAGCTCACCACCTGGGGGACTAGCGGCCTACAATGAGCAGTTCTTC
CASSPPGGLAAYNEQFF
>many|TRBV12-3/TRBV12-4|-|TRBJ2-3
TGTGCCAGCAGAACGATGGCAGATACGCAGTATTTT
CASRTMADTQYF
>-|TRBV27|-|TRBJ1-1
TGTGCCAGCAGTTTTAAGGGGGGGGAGACTGAAGCTTTCTTT
CASSFKGGETEAFF
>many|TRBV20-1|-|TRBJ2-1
TGCAGTGCTAGAGATGGGCTCGCCGGTCATGAGCAGTTCTTC
CSARDGLAGHEQFF
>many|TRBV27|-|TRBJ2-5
TGTGCCACCAAGGGAGGAGTGGGGCAAGAGACCCAGTACTTC
CATKGGVGQETQYF
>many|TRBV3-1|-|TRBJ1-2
TGTGCCAGCAGCCAAGACGCAGGATTCTATGGCTACACCTTC
CASSQDAGFYGYTF
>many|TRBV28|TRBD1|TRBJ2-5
TGTGCCAGCAGCCCCATCGACAGGGGGGAAGAGACCCAGTACTTC
CASSPIDRGEETQYF
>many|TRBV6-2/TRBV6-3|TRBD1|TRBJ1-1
TGTGCCAGCACCTGGATAAGAGGGGGCCTGAACACTGAAGCTTTCTTT
CASTWIRGGLNTEAFF